The source of this TCR beta chain is a study of CD8 T cells in ankylosing spondylitis. Findings and caveats of the study: Blood from ankylosing spondylitis patients appeared to carry a characteristic roughly 8-variant TCR beta motif. Certain motif variants had earlier been reported in reactive arthritis synovial fluid and blood.

Library preparation for TCR beta used quantitative 5'-RACE with molecular barcodes. Each CDR3 protein gets one entry after TCRdb re-called the 5' RACE reads with MiXCR. In the table there are about 440,000 distinct CDR3 sequences, under 20% of which are singletons. This clonotype was detected a few times. Its specificity is unknown. This CDR3 has 12 residues. V dropped 6 bases and J dropped 4 bases, with 10 bases sitting between them. Germline V lookup: CDR1 DFQATT, CDR2 SNEGSKA (reference sequence). The chain has TRBV20-1 and TRBJ1-3, with D maybe TRBD1 (5 bases). The sample taken for sequencing was blood, either unsorted or a sorted T cell fraction (not recorded which). The sequence came from a male donor with ankylosing spondylitis. The CDR3, as DNA: TGCAGTGCCTGGAGGACAGGAAACACCATATATTTT. Translation gives CSAWRTGNTIYF.